The sequence of this T cell receptor beta chain was determined in a study of T cells after yellow fever vaccination. Generation of TCR cDNA used 5'RACE template switching (which added a universal primer site and UMIs). MiXCR, run by TCRdb on the 5' RACE reads, gives a single entry per CDR3 protein. The repertoire holds around 160,000 distinct CDR3 sequences, with approximately 6.7% as singletons. From germline, CDR1 is SGHTA and CDR2 FQGNSA. CDR3 length: 16 residues. V trimming: 2 bases; J trimming: 1 base; junction bases outside the gene matches: 4. This clonotype was observed many times. The sequences come from CD4+ T cells sorted from PBMCs, collected about 5 days after the first yellow fever vaccination. The genes are TRBV7-2 and TRBJ2-1; 8 bases align to TRBD2. This sequence originates from a man between 18 and 29 years old who received the YFV17D yellow fever vaccine. CDR3 sequence (DNA): TGTGCCAGCAGCTTATTTGTAGCGGGGTCCTACAATGAGCAGTTCTTC. Amino acid sequence: CASSLFVAGSYNEQFF. Full variable domain (outside the CDR3, taken from reference TRBV7-2 and TRBJ2-1): GAGVSQSPSNKVTEKGKDVELRCDPISGHTALYWYRQSLGQGLEFLIYFQGNSAPDKSGLPSDRFSAERTGGSVSTLTIQRTQQEDSAVYLCASSLFVAGSYNEQFFGPGTRLTVL.